Listed below are T cell receptor beta chains from one sample, sequenced in a study of blood T cell repertoires in COVID-19. Profiled with immunoSEQ multiplex PCR; TCRdb holds only in-frame clones, not every one. The sample consists of around 270,000 clones, over 75% of them appearing once. Sequenced sample: PBMCs or T cells enriched from blood (not recorded which). The receptors come from a woman in her twenties or thirties who had recovered from COVID-19. Both conserved end residues are part of each CDR3. The order of the fields is D gene, clone size, V gene, J gene, CDR3 DNA, CDR3 protein. D genes are given only for firm matches. Size values are once, few and many counts, or a class for expanded clones, and some rows have none.

.	.	TRBV5-1	TRBJ2-1	TGCGCCAGCAGCTTGGGTTTGGGGGCTCGGTACAATGAGCAGTTCTTC	CASSLGLGARYNEQFF
.	.	TRBV5-1	TRBJ2-1	TGCGCCAGCAGCTCCCCCGAGGGTAGGCTAGGCCACAATGAGCAGTTCTTC	CASSSPEGRLGHNEQFF
.	once	TRBV6-5	TRBJ2-3	TGTGCCAGCAGTTTATCCCAAACTAATACGCAGTATTTT	CASSLSQTNTQYF
.	.	TRBV4-1	TRBJ2-7	TGCGTCAGCAGCCACCCAGACAGTGCCTACGAGCAGTACTTC	CVSSHPDSAYEQYF
TRBD1	.	TRBV19	TRBJ2-7	TGTGCCAGCCGGGACAGGGGGCAACGGGGTACCTACGAGCAGTACTTC	CASRDRGQRGTYEQYF
TRBD2	.	TRBV9	TRBJ2-2	TGTGCCAGCAGCGTACGGGCGGGAGGACACACCGGGGAGCTGTTTTTT	CASSVRAGGHTGELFF
.	.	TRBV6-5	TRBJ2-3	TGTGCCAGCAGTACCGGGTCAGCCGACACAGATACGCAGTATTTT	CASSTGSADTDTQYF
.	.	TRBV28	TRBJ2-1	TGTGCCAGCAGCTCTATGTGGGGCAGTGAGCAGTTCTTC	CASSSMWGSEQFF
TRBD1	once	TRBV28	TRBJ1-5	TGTGCCAGCAGTTTATTCCCCCAGGGACAGGGACAATCAGTGGCCCAGCATTTT	CASSLFPQGQGQSVAQHF
TRBD1	.	TRBV5-1	TRBJ2-7	TGCGCCAGCAGCCAGGACAGGGCCGAGCAGTACTTC	CASSQDRAEQYF
TRBD2	.	TRBV9	TRBJ2-1	TGTGCCAGCCAACAAGGAGGTGTCCATCTAGCGGGGAGTTACAATGAGCAGTTCTTC	CASQQGGVHLAGSYNEQFF
.	.	TRBV6-5	TRBJ2-1	TGTGCCAGCAGTTATACCAACTTCAATGAGCAGTTCTTC	CASSYTNFNEQFF
.	.	TRBV11-3	TRBJ1-6	TGTGCCAGCAGGTATCTCAGGGTAAGCGATTCACCCCTCCACTTT	CASRYLRVSDSPLHF
.	.	TRBV27	TRBJ2-2	TGTGCCAGCAGTTTATGGTCTTTAAACCCATCAAAGGCCCGGGGTGCTACCGGGGAGCTGTTTTTT	CASSLWSLNPSKARGATGELFF
.	few	TRBV19	TRBJ2-1	TGTGCCAGTAGTTCCAACCCCGCGGGGGCAGGGGAGCAGTTCTTC	CASSSNPAGAGEQFF
TRBD1	.	TRBV12-3/TRBV12-4	TRBJ1-1	TGTGCCAGCAGTTCTCGGACAGGGTCTGAAGCTTTCTTT	CASSSRTGSEAFF
TRBD2	.	TRBV6-1	TRBJ2-7	TGTGCCAGCAGTGCCCCCCCAGCGGGGGGTTCCTACGAGCAGTACTTC	CASSAPPAGGSYEQYF
.	.	TRBV9	TRBJ1-2	TGTGCCCCAGCGGCCTACTATGGCTACACCTTC	CAPAAYYGYTF
.	.	TRBV18	TRBJ2-6	TGTGCCAGCTCGCCGCTTTTGAGGGGGTCTGGGGCCAACGTCCTGACTTTC	CASSPLLRGSGANVLTF
.	.	TRBV6-5	TRBJ1-1	TGTGCCAGCAGTAACAGGGAAGGGACTGAAGCTTTCTTT	CASSNREGTEAFF
TRBD1	.	TRBV7-2	TRBJ2-3	TGTGCCAGCAGCCCTACAGGGGGCCTCGATACGCAGTATTTT	CASSPTGGLDTQYF
.	.	TRBV29-1	TRBJ1-1	TGCAGCGTTGGGGGAATATCGGGCAGGGAAAACACTGAAGCTTTCTTT	CSVGGISGRENTEAFF
.	.	TRBV9	TRBJ1-1	TGTGCCAGCAGCGTAGCTTGGAACAGTTACACTGAAGCTTTCTTT	CASSVAWNSYTEAFF
TRBD1	.	TRBV4-1	TRBJ1-4	TGCGCCAGCAGCCAGGTGGGACGACAGGGTAGACGATTT	CASSQVGRQGRRF
TRBD1	.	TRBV10-2	TRBJ1-2	TGCGCCAGCAGCGACAGGGGGCAATATGGCTACACCTTC	CASSDRGQYGYTF
.	.	TRBV6-1	TRBJ1-1	TGTGCCAGCAGTGAACCAGGGTTGGACACTGAAGCTTTCTTT	CASSEPGLDTEAFF
TRBD1	few	TRBV30	TRBJ2-3	TGTGCCTGGGCACGGGGACAGACAGATACGCAGTATTTT	CAWARGQTDTQYF
.	.	TRBV6-1	TRBJ1-6	TGTGCCAGCAGTGAAAAGGAGGTCTCACCCCTCCACTTT	CASSEKEVSPLHF
TRBD1	.	TRBV10-2	TRBJ2-1	TGCGCCAGCAGTGATGGCGGAACAGGGGGCCACAATGAGCAGTTCTTC	CASSDGGTGGHNEQFF
TRBD2	.	TRBV2	TRBJ2-1	TGTGCCAGCAGTGAAAGAAGCGGGAATAAGCCCTACAATGAGCAGTTCTTC	CASSERSGNKPYNEQFF
TRBD2	.	TRBV9	TRBJ2-1	TGTGCCAGCAGCGTAGGAGCGGGATTAGGCAATGAGCAGTTCTTC	CASSVGAGLGNEQFF
.	.	TRBV21-1	TRBJ2-2	TGTGCCAGCAGCAAGACAGATAACACCGGGGAGCTGTTTTTT	CASSKTDNTGELFF
TRBD1	.	TRBV28	TRBJ1-2	TGTGCCAGCAGACCGGCGGACAGGGGGCGCGGGGGCTACACCTTC	CASRPADRGRGGYTF
.	once	TRBV11-2	TRBJ1-3	TGTGCCAGCAGCCGCTTCGGCTCTGGAAACACCATATATTTT	CASSRFGSGNTIYF
.	.	TRBV14	TRBJ2-5	TGTGCCAGCAGCCAGGACTACCAACAAGAGACCCAGTACTTC	CASSQDYQQETQYF
TRBD1	.	TRBV24-1	TRBJ2-2	TGTGCCACCACCGGACAGGGGCGGACCGGGGAGCTGTTTTTT	CATTGQGRTGELFF
.	.	TRBV7-9	TRBJ2-7	TGTGCCAGCAGCTTAGGGGGGGACCGCTACGAGCAGTACTTC	CASSLGGDRYEQYF
.	.	TRBV29-1	TRBJ2-2	TGCAGCGTTGAATCCGGGGAGAGCACCGGGGAGCTGTTTTTT	CSVESGESTGELFF
TRBD1	.	TRBV9	TRBJ1-1	TGTGCCAGCAGCCCCCCGGGACAGGGTTTTAAAGGGGCTTTCTTT	CASSPPGQGFKGAFF
.	few	TRBV2	TRBJ2-7	TGTGCCAGCGAACGGATCCGGGGAGGCCGTACCGAGCAGTACTTC	CASERIRGGRTEQYF
TRBD2	.	TRBV5-4	TRBJ2-1	TGTGCCAGCAGCTTTCCTAGCGGGAGGGACAATGAGCAGTTCTTC	CASSFPSGRDNEQFF
.	.	TRBV5-1	TRBJ2-4	TGCGCCAGCAGCAGGTCTCAGGACTCCAAAAACATTCAGTACTTC	CASSRSQDSKNIQYF
TRBD1	.	TRBV28	TRBJ1-5	TGTGCCAGCAGTCTTAGACAGGGAGGAGGTCAGCCCCAGCATTTT	CASSLRQGGGQPQHF
.	.	TRBV6-4	TRBJ1-2	TGTGCCAGCAGTCGGGACATTAACTATGGCTACACCTTC	CASSRDINYGYTF
.	.	TRBV5-5	TRBJ2-3	TGTGCCAGCAGCCAACTCGCGGCAGTCGTGTCAGATACGCAGTATTTT	CASSQLAAVVSDTQYF
TRBD1	.	TRBV18	TRBJ1-2	TGTGCCAGCTCACCACTTGGGACAGGGGACTATGGCTACACCTTC	CASSPLGTGDYGYTF